This TCR beta chain was recovered during a study of PD-L1 blockade in urothelial cancer. Overall study context: Median blood clonality was roughly 0.088, with around 83,000 unique TCRs.

The time point here: pretreatment peripheral blood. Germline-derived CDR1 and CDR2 are SQVTM and ANQGSEA. Trimming took 6 bases from V and 1 from J, leaving 18 bases between them. CDR3 size: 15 residues. TCRdb's table, derived via immunoSEQ multiplex PCR, lists solely in-frame clones and lacks some. The table has approximately 41,000 clones, about 85% seen once. Material: PBMCs, obtained around atezolizumab (anti-PD-L1) treatment. The sequence derives from an older man with urothelial cancer. The V and J genes are TRBV29-1 and TRBJ1-1; the D gene is possibly TRBD1 (6 bases). The CDR3, as DNA: TGCAGCGTCGCGACGGGGGGCTCCGGGAACACTGAAGCTTTCTTT. It specifies CSVATGGSGNTEAFF.